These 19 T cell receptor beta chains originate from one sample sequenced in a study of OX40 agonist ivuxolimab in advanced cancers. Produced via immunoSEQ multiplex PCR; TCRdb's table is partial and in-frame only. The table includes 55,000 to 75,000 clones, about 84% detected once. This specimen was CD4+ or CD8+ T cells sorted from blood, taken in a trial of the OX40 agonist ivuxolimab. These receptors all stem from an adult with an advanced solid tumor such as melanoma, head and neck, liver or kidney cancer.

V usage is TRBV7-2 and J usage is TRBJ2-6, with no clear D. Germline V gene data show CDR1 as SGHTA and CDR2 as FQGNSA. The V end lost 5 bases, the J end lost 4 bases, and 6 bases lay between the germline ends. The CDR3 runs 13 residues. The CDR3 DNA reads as TGTGCCAGCAGCCCCTTGGGGGCCAACGTCCTGACTTTC. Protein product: CASSPLGANVLTF. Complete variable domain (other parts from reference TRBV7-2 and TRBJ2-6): GAGVSQSPSNKVTEKGKDVELRCDPISGHTALYWYRQSLGQGLEFLIYFQGNSAPDKSGLPSDRFSAERTGGSVSTLTIQRTQQEDSAVYLCASSPLGANVLTFGAGSRLTVL.

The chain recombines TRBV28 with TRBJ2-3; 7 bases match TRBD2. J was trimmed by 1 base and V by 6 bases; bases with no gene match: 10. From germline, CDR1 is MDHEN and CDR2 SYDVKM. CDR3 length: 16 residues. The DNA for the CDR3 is TGTGCCAGCAGCGACTCACTAGCGCCGGGCACAGATACGCAGTATTTT. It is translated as CASSDSLAPGTDTQYF.

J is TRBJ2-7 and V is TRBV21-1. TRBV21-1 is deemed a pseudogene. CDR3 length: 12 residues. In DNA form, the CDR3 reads TGTGCCAGCAGCAAAGCCCCGGCCGAGCAGTACGTC. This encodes CASSKAPAEQYV.

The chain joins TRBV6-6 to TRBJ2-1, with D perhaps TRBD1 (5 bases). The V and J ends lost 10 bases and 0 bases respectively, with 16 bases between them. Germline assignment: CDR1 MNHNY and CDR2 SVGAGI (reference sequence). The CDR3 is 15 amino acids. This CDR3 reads CATSRGTPSYNEQFF. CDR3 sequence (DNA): TGTGCCACCTCTAGGGGAACCCCCTCCTACAATGAGCAGTTCTTC.

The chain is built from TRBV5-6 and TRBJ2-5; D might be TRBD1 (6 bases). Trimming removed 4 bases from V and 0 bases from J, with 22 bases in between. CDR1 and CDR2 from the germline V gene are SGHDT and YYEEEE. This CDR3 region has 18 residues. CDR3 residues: CASSLSTYWTADQETQYF. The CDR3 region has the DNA TGTGCCAGCAGCCTATCAACTTATTGGACAGCAGACCAAGAGACCCAGTACTTC.

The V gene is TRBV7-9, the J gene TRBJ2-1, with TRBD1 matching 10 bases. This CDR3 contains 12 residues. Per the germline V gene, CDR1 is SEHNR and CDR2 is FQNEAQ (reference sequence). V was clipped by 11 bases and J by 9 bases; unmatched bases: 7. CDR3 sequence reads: CAGQGVRGEQFF. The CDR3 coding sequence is TGTGCCGGACAGGGGGTTAGGGGTGAGCAGTTCTTC.

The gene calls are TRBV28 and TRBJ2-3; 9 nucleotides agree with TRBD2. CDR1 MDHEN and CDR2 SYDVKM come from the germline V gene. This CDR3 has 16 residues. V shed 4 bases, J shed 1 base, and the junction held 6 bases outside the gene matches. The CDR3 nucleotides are TGTGCCAGCAGTTCCCTAGCGGGATGGGGCACAGATACGCAGTATTTT. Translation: CASSSLAGWGTDTQYF.

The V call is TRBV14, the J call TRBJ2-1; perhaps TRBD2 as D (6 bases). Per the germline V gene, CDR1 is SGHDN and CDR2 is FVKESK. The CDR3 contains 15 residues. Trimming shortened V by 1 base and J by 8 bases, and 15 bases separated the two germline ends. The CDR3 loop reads CASSQGATSSYEQFF. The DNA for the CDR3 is TGTGCCAGCAGCCAAGGGGCCACTAGCAGCTATGAGCAGTTCTTC.

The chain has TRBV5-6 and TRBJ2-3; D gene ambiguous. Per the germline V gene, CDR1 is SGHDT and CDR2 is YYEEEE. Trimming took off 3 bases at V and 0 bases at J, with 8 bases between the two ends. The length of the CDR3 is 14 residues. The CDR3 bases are TGTGCCAGCAGCTACGATCAAAGCACAGATACGCAGTATTTT. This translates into CASSYDQSTDTQYF.

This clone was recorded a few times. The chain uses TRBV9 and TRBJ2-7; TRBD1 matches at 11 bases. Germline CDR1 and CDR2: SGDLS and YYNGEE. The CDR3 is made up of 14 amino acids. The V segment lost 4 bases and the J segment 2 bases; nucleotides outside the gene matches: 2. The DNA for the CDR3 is TGTGCCAGCAGCCGGGACAGGGGGACCTACGAGCAGTACTTC. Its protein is CASSRDRGTYEQYF.

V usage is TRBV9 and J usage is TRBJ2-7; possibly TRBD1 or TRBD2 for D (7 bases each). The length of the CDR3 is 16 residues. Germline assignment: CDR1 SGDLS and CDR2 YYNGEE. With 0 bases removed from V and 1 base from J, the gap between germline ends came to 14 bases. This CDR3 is CASSVGEGAVSYEQYF. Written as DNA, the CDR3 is TGTGCCAGCAGCGTAGGGGAGGGGGCGGTATCCTACGAGCAGTACTTC.

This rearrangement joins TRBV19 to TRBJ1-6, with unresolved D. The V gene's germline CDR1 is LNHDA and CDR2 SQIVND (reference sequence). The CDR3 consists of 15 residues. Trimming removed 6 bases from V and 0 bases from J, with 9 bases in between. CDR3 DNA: TGTGCCAGTAGAGAACAGAGCTCCTATAATTCACCCCTCCACTTT. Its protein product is CASREQSSYNSPLHF. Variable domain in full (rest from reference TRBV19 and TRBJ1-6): DGGITQSPKYLFRKEGQNVTLSCEQNLNHDAMYWYRQDPGQGLRLIYYSQIVNDFQKGDIAEGYSVSREKKESFPLTVTSAQKNPTAFYLCASREQSSYNSPLHFGNGTRLTVT.

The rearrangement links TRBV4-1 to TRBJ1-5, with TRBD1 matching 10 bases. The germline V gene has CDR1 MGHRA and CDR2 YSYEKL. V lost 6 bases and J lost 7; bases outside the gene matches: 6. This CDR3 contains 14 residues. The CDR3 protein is CASSRQGAGQPQHF. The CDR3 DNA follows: TGCGCCAGCAGTCGACAGGGGGCTGGGCAGCCCCAGCATTTT.

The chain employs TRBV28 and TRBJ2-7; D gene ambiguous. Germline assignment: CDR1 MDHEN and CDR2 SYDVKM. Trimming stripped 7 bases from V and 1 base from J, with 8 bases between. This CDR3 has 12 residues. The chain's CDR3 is CASNGDSYEQYF. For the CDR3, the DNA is TGTGCCAGCAATGGGGATTCCTACGAGCAGTACTTC.

In DNA, the CDR3 is TGTGCCAGCAGCTTAGGGCTAGCGGGGGGTCTCTCCTACAATGAGCAGTTCTTC. As protein: CASSLGLAGGLSYNEQFF. V and J are TRBV11-3 and TRBJ2-1; 11 bases align to TRBD2. Germline V CDR1 and CDR2: SGHNT, YENEEA. CDR3 length: 18 amino acids. The junction had 5 bases not matched to a gene; V was cut back by 1 base and J by 0 bases.

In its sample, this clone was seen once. The CDR3 bases are TGTGCCAGTAGTATCGGGGGGGCCTTTTATGGCTACACCTTC. Amino acid sequence: CASSIGGAFYGYTF. The chain is built from TRBV19 and TRBJ1-2, with TRBD1 as a possible D gene (6 bases). Trimming took 3 bases from V and 5 from J, leaving 13 bases between them. The germline V gene encodes CDR1 LNHDA and CDR2 SQIVND (reference sequence). This CDR3 contains 14 residues.

For the CDR3, the DNA is TGTGCCAGCAGTGAAACAGGGGTGGATTTAGCCAAAAACATTCAGTACTTC. Translating it yields CASSETGVDLAKNIQYF. The chain couples TRBV2 to TRBJ2-4; TRBD1 agrees at 7 bases. V was clipped by 2 bases and J by 0 bases; unmatched bases: 7. In germline, CDR1 is SNHLY, CDR2 FYNNEI. The CDR3 consists of 17 residues.

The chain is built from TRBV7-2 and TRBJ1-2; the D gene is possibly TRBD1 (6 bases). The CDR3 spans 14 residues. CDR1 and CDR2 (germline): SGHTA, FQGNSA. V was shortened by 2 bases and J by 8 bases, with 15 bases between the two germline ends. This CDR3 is CASSLPAGAGGYTF. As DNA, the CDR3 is TGTGCCAGCAGCTTACCCGCAGGGGCGGGGGGCTACACCTTC.

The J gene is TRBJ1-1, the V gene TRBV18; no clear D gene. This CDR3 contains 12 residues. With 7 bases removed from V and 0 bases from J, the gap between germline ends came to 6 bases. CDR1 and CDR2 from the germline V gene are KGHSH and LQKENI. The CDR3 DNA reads TGTGCCAGCTTCCGGATGAACACTGAAGCTTTCTTT. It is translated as CASFRMNTEAFF.